This TCR beta chain was profiled in a study of blood T cell repertoires in COVID-19. Clones were sequenced by immunoSEQ multiplex PCR, and TCRdb holds only the in-frame ones, with some missing. The data hold over 200,000 clones, with approximately 83% observed a single time. The CDR3 has 16 residues. Germline V gene sequence: CDR1 MNHEY, CDR2 SVGAGI. V was cut by 2 bases and J by 9 bases, with 17 bases left in between. Participant reports of clinical history set cohort assignment. The chain recombines TRBV6-5 with TRBJ1-6; D unclear. The sequenced material came from PBMCs or T cells enriched from blood (not recorded which). This receptor was taken from a woman aged 45-60 years who had recovered from COVID-19. The CDR3 sequence: CASSYGGGGYASPLHF. CDR3 DNA sequence: TGTGCCAGCAGTTACGGTGGAGGAGGGTATGCTTCACCCCTCCACTTT.